The 22 T cell receptor beta chains presented below share a single source sample, sequenced in a study of T cell repertoires in cytomegalovirus infection. MiXCR, run by TCRdb on the reads, gives a single entry per CDR3 protein. The table lists approximately 700,000 distinct CDR3 sequences, roughly 36% of them singletons, with under 3.5% in the top ten. The material sequenced was PBMCs. These TCRs come from a human donor in good health (CMV status not recorded). Some clones in this sample may be carry-over from other donors' samples.

This clonotype was recorded once. The chain uses TRBV7-3 and TRBJ1-1; D not certain. CDR1 and CDR2 (germline): SGHTA, FQGTGA. Trimming took 1 base from V and 0 from J, leaving 9 bases between them. This CDR3 comprises 15 residues. The CDR3 DNA reads as TGTGCCAGCAGCTTAAACCCGGCAATGAACACTGAAGCTTTCTTT. Protein: CASSLNPAMNTEAFF.

This clonotype was found many times. The chain combines TRBV7-8 with TRBJ1-1, with a tentative D call TRBD1 (5 bases). There are 15 residues in the CDR3. The germline V and J ends were trimmed by 1 base and 0 bases, with 9 bases remaining between them. In germline, CDR1 is SGHVS, CDR2 FQNEAQ. The CDR3 is CASSLVGTLNTEAFF. CDR3 in DNA: TGTGCCAGCAGCTTAGTTGGGACCCTGAACACTGAAGCTTTCTTT.

This clonotype was seen a few times. V and J are TRBV5-6 and TRBJ2-1; D is perhaps TRBD1 or TRBD2 (7 bases each). CDR1 SGHDT and CDR2 YYEEEE come from the germline V gene. Trimming removed 4 bases from V and 7 bases from J, with 18 bases in between. The CDR3 is 15 amino acids. The CDR3 protein is CASSRTGLGTNEQFF. CDR3 nucleotide sequence: TGTGCCAGCAGCCGGACAGGACTAGGGACGAATGAGCAGTTCTTC.

This clonotype has at least ten counts. The junction departs from germline at one end; a sequencing error may be responsible. J is TRBJ2-7 and V is TRBV5-1; 9 nucleotides align to TRBD1. This CDR3 has 13 residues. Germline CDR1 SGHRS, CDR2 YFSETQ. CDR3 amino acids: CASSPTGGYEQYF. CDR3 coding DNA: TGTGCCAGCAGCCCGACAGGGGGCTACGAGCAGTACTTC.

J is TRBJ1-2 and V is TRBV23-1; a weak D match, TRBD1 (6 bases). TRBV23-1 is labeled an ORF, and its function is uncertain. The CDR3 sequence is 15 residues long. V shed 6 bases and J shed 5 bases, with 19 bases lying between them. CDR3 in amino acids: CASSPWRRGEYGYTF. DNA of the CDR3: TGCGCCAGCAGCCCTTGGCGCAGGGGAGAATATGGCTACACCTTC.

In its sample, this clonotype was seen a few times. This chain joins TRBV12-3 or TRBV12-4 and TRBJ2-3, with 7 bases lining up with TRBD2. The CDR3 is 17 amino acids. With 3 bases clipped from V and 4 bases from J, the junction kept 13 bases outside the gene matches. CDR3 loop: CASSFTGGGRRADTQYF. The CDR3 coding sequence is TGTGCCAGCAGTTTTACTGGTGGCGGGAGACGGGCAGATACGCAGTATTTT.

This clonotype was detected only a few times. The chain employs TRBV20-1 and TRBJ1-1; 10 nucleotides agree with TRBD1. The V gene's germline CDR1 is DFQATT and CDR2 SNEGSKA (reference sequence). The CDR3 runs 15 residues. The CDR3 DNA sequence: TGCAGAGTAAGACCGGGACAGGGGAGAAACACTGAAGCTTTCTTT. It codes for CRVRPGQGRNTEAFF.

This clonotype was counted a few times. The V and J genes are TRBV10-3 and TRBJ2-7; 8 bases match TRBD1. This CDR3 is 13 amino acids long. The V gene's germline CDR1 is ENHRY and CDR2 SYGVKD. J gave up 1 base and V 7 bases, and 3 bases lay outside the gene matches. The CDR3 region has the DNA TGTGCCATCAAGGACAGGGAGTCCTACGAGCAGTACTTC. Translation: CAIKDRESYEQYF.

This clonotype was counted only a few times. The CDR3 nucleotides read TGTGCCAGCAGTGAACTCGGGGCGCGTGTTCAGCCCCAGCATTTT. Translated: CASSELGARVQPQHF. The V gene is TRBV6-1, the J gene TRBJ1-5, with TRBD1 as a possible D gene (5 bases). V lost 2 bases and J lost 6, with 14 bases in between. CDR3 length equals 15 residues. CDR1 is MNHNS and CDR2 is SASEGT in the germline V gene.

Only a few counts were recorded for this clonotype. The CDR3 DNA reads TGCAGTGCTAGCGACAGGGGTAACACTGAAGCTTTCTTT. The encoded protein is CSASDRGNTEAFF. V gene TRBV20-1 combines with J gene TRBJ1-1; 8 bases are a match to TRBD1. The trim removed 3 bases at V and 2 bases at J, leaving 2 bases unmatched. This CDR3 has 13 residues. Germline loops: CDR1 DFQATT, CDR2 SNEGSKA (reference sequence).

This clonotype has more than one count but fewer than ten. This chain links TRBV27 with TRBJ2-2, with D uncertain. The CDR3 loop spans 13 amino acids. Germline V gives CDR1 MNHEY, CDR2 SMNVEV (reference sequence). Between the trimmed V and J ends, which lost 9 bases and 3 bases, there was a span of 11 bases. The CDR3 region has the DNA TGTGCCAGTACGATGGGGTACACCGGGGAGCTGTTTTTT. It encodes CASTMGYTGELFF.

As for this clonotype: This sequence may be a read error, since a much larger clone differs from it by one base. The rearrangement uses TRBV7-6 and TRBJ1-1; D ambiguous. Germline V gives CDR1 SGHVS, CDR2 FNYEAQ. The germline V and J ends were trimmed by 5 bases and 4 bases, with 11 bases remaining between them. This CDR3 is 13 amino acids long. CDR3 region: CASSTRRSTEAFF. The CDR3 DNA sequence: TGTGCCAGCAGCACCCGTAGGAGCACTGAAGCTTTCTTT.

Remarks on this clonotype: A read error is possible here, since a much larger clone lies one base away. The conserved phenylalanine or tryptophan is not found at the CDR3 terminus, so this likely reflects a read error. As DNA, the CDR3 is TGTGCCAGCAGCCCTGGGGGTTCGGGGGCCAACGTCCTGACTTTA. This gives the protein CASSPGGSGANVLTL. The chain has TRBV7-2 and TRBJ2-6, with D tentatively TRBD1 or TRBD2 (5 bases each). The CDR3 length is 15 residues. The V gene's germline CDR1 is SGHTA and CDR2 FQGNSA. V was shortened by 5 bases and J by 4 bases, with 12 bases between the two germline ends.

This chain links TRBV7-9 with TRBJ2-5; D is ambiguous. Germline V gene lookup returns CDR1 SEHNR and CDR2 FQNEAQ (reference sequence). Trimming left V 7 bases short and J 5 bases short, with 5 bases between. The CDR3 contains 10 residues. Here the CDR3 DNA reads TGTGCCAGCAACCCCGAGACCCAGTACTTC. Protein: CASNPETQYF.

The J gene is TRBJ2-3, the V gene TRBV19; TRBD2 matches 16 bases. This CDR3 contains 20 residues. V shed 3 bases, J shed 5 bases, and the junction held 14 bases outside the gene matches. Germline V gives CDR1 LNHDA, CDR2 SQIVND (reference sequence). CDR3 nucleotides: TGTGCCAGTAGTATTCACCATCTGGGACTAGCGGGGGGGCCGGAAGATACGCAGTATTTT. It specifies CASSIHHLGLAGGPEDTQYF.

This clonotype was detected many times. The chain carries TRBV7-2 and TRBJ1-1, with 9 bases that match TRBD1. V was pared by 5 bases and J by 4 bases, with 5 bases of the junction left unmatched. The CDR3 contains 14 residues. The germline gives CDR1 SGHTA, CDR2 FQGNSA. In DNA form, the CDR3 reads TGTGCCAGCAGCCGACAGGGGGTGGTCACTGAAGCTTTCTTT. It yields the protein CASSRQGVVTEAFF.

This clonotype turned up a few times. V is TRBV7-2 and J is TRBJ2-7; 9 nucleotides align to TRBD2. The CDR3 loop spans 14 amino acids. V was pared by 3 bases and J by 5 bases, with 5 bases of the junction left unmatched. CDR1 SGHTA and CDR2 FQGNSA come from the germline V gene. CDR3 nucleotides: TGTGCCAGCAGCTTCAGCGGGAGGTTAAACGAGCAGTACTTC. As protein: CASSFSGRLNEQYF.

This clonotype has just a few counts. V is TRBV30 and J is TRBJ1-1; D is undetermined. This CDR3 has 13 residues. Germline V gene data show CDR1 as GTSNPN and CDR2 as SVGIG (reference sequence). V was pared by 2 bases and J by 5 bases, with 12 bases between. In DNA, the CDR3 is TGTGCCTGGAGTAGCCAACTCGAGACTGAAGCTTTCTTT. This gives the protein CAWSSQLETEAFF.

Turning to this clonotype: This is likely a read error, given that the CDR3 carries no conserved phenylalanine or tryptophan at its end. The chain is built from TRBV10-3 and TRBJ2-7; TRBD1 matches 11 bases. Per the germline V gene, CDR1 is ENHRY and CDR2 is SYGVKD. Trimming took 4 bases from V and 5 from J; bases not matched to a gene: 10. The CDR3 extends over 16 amino acids. In nucleotides, the CDR3 is TGTGCCATCAGTGCCAATCGGGGACAGGGGGTCCACGAGCAGTACTTA. As protein: CAISANRGQGVHEQYL.

The gene calls are TRBV7-6 and TRBJ2-5; 12 bases map to TRBD2. Per germline, CDR1 SGHVS and CDR2 FNYEAQ. V shed 2 bases and J 3 bases; nucleotides not matched to a gene: 7. The CDR3 is 17 residues long. Here the CDR3 DNA reads TGTGCCAGCAGCTTATCTACTAGCGGGGGGAGTGAAGAGACCCAGTACTTC. Amino acids: CASSLSTSGGSEETQYF.

The rearrangement links TRBV7-2 to TRBJ2-1, with 8 bases lining up with TRBD1. V shed 2 bases and J 6 bases; nucleotides not matched to a gene: 6. The length of the CDR3 is 15 residues. Per the germline V gene, CDR1 is SGHTA and CDR2 is FQGNSA. The CDR3 loop reads CASSLTQGVFNEQFF. The CDR3 DNA is TGTGCCAGCAGCTTAACACAGGGGGTCTTCAATGAGCAGTTCTTC.

Comment on this clonotype: A much larger clonotype is one base distant, so this may be a read error. The V call is TRBV7-2, the J call TRBJ2-4; no clear D. V gave up 5 bases and J gave up 9 bases, with 14 bases separating them. CDR1 is SGHTA and CDR2 is FQGNSA in the germline V gene. CDR3 length equals 13 residues. The CDR3 DNA sequence: TGTGCCAGCAGCATCACCGCTAGTATCATTCAGTACTTC. Protein sequence: CASSITASIIQYF.